This T cell receptor (beta chain) was observed in a study of blood T cell repertoires in COVID-19. Study overall: Both acute and convalescent COVID-19 samples were obtained from the United States, Italy and Spain.

The CDR3 loop spans 13 amino acids. Trimming left V 1 base short and J 7 bases short, with 7 bases between. Germline CDR1 and CDR2: MNHNS and SASEGT. Participants spanned ages about 18 to 100 years and resided in about two dozen US areas. Cohort placement rested on clinical history that participants reported themselves. Cohort 3 donors counted as recovered after two negative PCRs, clearance, or resolved symptoms. Here immunoSEQ multiplex PCR was the method, and the copy in TCRdb shows in-frame clones only, minus some. The table lists some 330,000 clones, around nine tenths of them singletons. This TCR derives from a man aged 25-45 years who had recovered from COVID-19. The chain has TRBV6-1 and TRBJ1-4; D gene uncertain. Sequenced: PBMCs or T cells enriched from blood (not recorded which). CDR3 residues: CASSEVRTEKLFF. The CDR3, as DNA: TGTGCCAGCAGTGAAGTGAGAACTGAAAAACTGTTTTTT.